The clone carrying this TCR beta chain was counted ten times or more. Its antigen remains unidentified. This entry comes from a study of T-cell reconstitution after alpha-beta-depleted transplantation in children. CDR1 is WNHNN and CDR2 is SYGVQD in the germline V gene (reference sequence). V lost 3 bases and J 2 bases, leaving 15 bases between the germline ends. The CDR3 runs to 16 residues. General study results and limits: Among T cells one year after transplant, newly produced cells accounted for most counts and diversity. Two months or so post-transplant, alpha-beta T cells reportedly derived from several hundred expanded graft clones. Elevated TCRbeta diversity at day 60 was traced, in some patients, to surviving recipient T cells and thymic progenitors.

Library preparation (for TCRbeta) was performed with unique molecular identifiers. Each CDR3 protein is one row after TCRdb ran MiXCR on the PCR reads. The sample consists of 200,000 to 250,000 distinct CDR3 sequences, just under 8.5% of them appearing once. The source material was PBMCs, mostly from graft donor cells, sampled 180 days after TCRalphabeta/CD19-depleted stem cell transplant. The chain employs TRBV10-1 and TRBJ2-3; D uncertain. This receptor was taken from a male patient aged 5 to 17 who had a stem cell transplant for acute lymphoblastic leukemia, so the T cells may come from the graft donor. CDR3 sequence (DNA): TGCGCCAGCAGTGAAGGGCCCAGCAGACCCACAGATACGCAGTATTTT. Its protein product is CASSEGPSRPTDTQYF.